Here is one T cell receptor beta chain with its context. Libraries were prepared by immunoSEQ multiplex PCR; TCRdb keeps only in-frame clonotypes and omits some of them. Found here are over 150,000 clones, approximately 88% of them singletons; the top ten hold roughly 7.2%. This entry comes from a study of blood T cell repertoires in COVID-19. The receptor's source is a woman between 35 and 50 years old with COVID-19, enrolled during active disease. Sequencing used peripheral blood.

The CDR3 sequence: CASSQSGGLTEAFF. The CDR3 bases are TGTGCCAGCAGCCAATCGGGGGGATTGACTGAAGCTTTCTTT. The chain carries TRBV16 and TRBJ1-1, with D possibly being TRBD1 (5 bases). V was pared by 0 bases and J by 5 bases, with 10 bases between. CDR3 length equals 14 residues. Germline CDR1 is KGHSY and CDR2 is FQNENV.